The rows below give T cell receptor beta chains drawn from one sample of a study of regulatory T cells in long-lasting Graves disease. TCRdb re-analysed the multiplex PCR reads in MiXCR, keeping a single row per CDR3 protein. The repertoire includes 680,000 or so distinct CDR3 sequences, roughly 15% of them detected once, and 15% to 20% sits in the top ten. A further study also used this sample, focusing on T cells in Graves' hyperthyroidism and ophthalmopathy.

The starting material was peripheral blood mononuclear cells (PBMCs), obtained at new diagnosis, from a patient treated with antithyroid drugs. The receptors stem from a woman in her 30s with Graves disease. Both conserved end residues are part of each CDR3. Each record gives: V gene, J gene, D gene, clone size, CDR3 protein, CDR3 DNA. The D gene is left open where the match is weak. Rows may omit the clone size; those that give it use once, few, many or a size class.

v_gene: TRBV27; j_gene: TRBJ1-1; d_gene: TRBD1; abundance: .; CDR3aa: CASSSPGQGDTEAFF; CDR3nt: TGTGCCAGCAGTTCCCCGGGACAGGGAGACACTGAAGCTTTCTTT
v_gene: TRBV29-1; j_gene: TRBJ2-3; d_gene: .; abundance: .; CDR3aa: CSATGGTDTQYF; CDR3nt: TGCAGCGCCACGGGGGGCACAGATACGCAGTATTTT
v_gene: TRBV6-2/TRBV6-3; j_gene: TRBJ2-2; d_gene: .; abundance: .; CDR3aa: CASSYSRGFGAGELFF; CDR3nt: TGTGCCAGCAGTTACTCGAGGGGGTTTGGGGCCGGGGAGCTGTTTTTT
v_gene: TRBV30; j_gene: TRBJ1-1; d_gene: .; abundance: .; CDR3aa: CAWSPPRQANTEAFF; CDR3nt: TGTGCCTGGAGTCCACCACGACAAGCGAACACTGAAGCTTTCTTT
v_gene: TRBV2; j_gene: TRBJ1-6; d_gene: TRBD1; abundance: many; CDR3aa: CASSLDRGSYNSPLHF; CDR3nt: TGTGCCAGCAGCCTGGACAGGGGTTCCTATAATTCACCCCTCCACTTT
v_gene: TRBV6-5; j_gene: TRBJ1-6; d_gene: .; abundance: few; CDR3aa: CASSYPPGRVNSPLHF; CDR3nt: TGTGCCAGCAGTTACCCGCCGGGACGGGTTAATTCACCCCTCCACTTT
v_gene: TRBV27; j_gene: TRBJ2-3; d_gene: .; abundance: many; CDR3aa: CASSLRPPGGTDTQYF; CDR3nt: TGTGCCAGCAGTTTACGACCCCCCGGTGGGACAGATACGCAGTATTTT
v_gene: TRBV2; j_gene: TRBJ2-3; d_gene: TRBD2; abundance: .; CDR3aa: CASSELISLAGVGTDTQYF; CDR3nt: TGTGCCAGCAGTGAACTTATTTCGCTAGCGGGAGTGGGCACAGATACGCAGTATTTT
v_gene: TRBV5-1; j_gene: TRBJ2-1; d_gene: TRBD2; abundance: .; CDR3aa: CASSSGLAGGPLDEQFF; CDR3nt: TGCGCCAGCAGCTCCGGACTAGCGGGAGGGCCGTTGGATGAGCAGTTCTTC
v_gene: TRBV28; j_gene: TRBJ2-3; d_gene: .; abundance: few; CDR3aa: CASSLLSLAGGVYF; CDR3nt: TGTGCCAGCAGTTTACTTAGTTTGGCGGGTGGGGTGTATTTT
v_gene: TRBV5-5; j_gene: TRBJ1-1; d_gene: .; abundance: .; CDR3aa: CASSLDGRKNTEAFF; CDR3nt: TGTGCCAGCAGCTTAGATGGCAGGAAGAACACTGAAGCTTTCTTT
v_gene: TRBV28; j_gene: TRBJ2-5; d_gene: .; abundance: .; CDR3aa: CASSEGPRETQYF; CDR3nt: TGTGCCAGCAGTGAGGGACCCCGGGAGACCCAGTACTTC
v_gene: TRBV20-1; j_gene: TRBJ2-7; d_gene: TRBD2; abundance: .; CDR3aa: CSAREASGTYEQYF; CDR3nt: TGCAGTGCTAGAGAGGCTAGCGGAACCTACGAGCAGTACTTC
v_gene: TRBV19; j_gene: TRBJ2-5; d_gene: .; abundance: .; CDR3aa: CASSTQTLRYF; CDR3nt: TGTGCCAGTAGTACGCAGACATTGAGGTACTTC
v_gene: TRBV2; j_gene: TRBJ1-5; d_gene: .; abundance: many; CDR3aa: CASRGGDLINQPQHF; CDR3nt: TGTGCCAGTAGGGGGGGGGATTTAATCAATCAGCCCCAGCATTTT
v_gene: TRBV18; j_gene: TRBJ1-3; d_gene: .; abundance: .; CDR3aa: CASSSRTVSSGNTIYF; CDR3nt: TGTGCCAGCTCATCGCGGACAGTCAGCTCTGGAAACACCATATATTTT
v_gene: TRBV24-1; j_gene: TRBJ1-2; d_gene: .; abundance: .; CDR3aa: CATSRAGKYGYTF; CDR3nt: TGTGCCACCTCGCGGGCGGGGAAGTATGGCTACACCTTC
v_gene: TRBV6-2/TRBV6-3; j_gene: TRBJ2-1; d_gene: .; abundance: .; CDR3aa: CASSYSANSRYVEQFF; CDR3nt: TGTGCCAGCAGTTACTCGGCCAACTCCCGTTACGTCGAGCAGTTCTTC
v_gene: TRBV7-2; j_gene: TRBJ1-1; d_gene: TRBD1; abundance: many; CDR3aa: CASSFTGGRTEAFF; CDR3nt: TGTGCCAGCAGCTTTACAGGGGGCCGCACTGAAGCTTTCTTT
v_gene: TRBV6-1; j_gene: TRBJ2-7; d_gene: TRBD1; abundance: few; CDR3aa: CASSHTPGQGDEQYF; CDR3nt: TGTGCCAGCAGTCATACGCCGGGACAGGGGGACGAGCAGTACTTC
v_gene: TRBV7-2; j_gene: TRBJ2-2; d_gene: .; abundance: .; CDR3aa: CASSLLGTSNTGELFF; CDR3nt: TGTGCCAGCAGCTTATTAGGGACTTCGAACACCGGGGAGCTGTTTTTT
v_gene: TRBV12-3/TRBV12-4; j_gene: TRBJ1-2; d_gene: .; abundance: many; CDR3aa: CASSLGNYGYTF; CDR3nt: TGTGCCAGCAGTTTAGGGAACTATGGCTACACCTTC
v_gene: TRBV28; j_gene: TRBJ2-7; d_gene: .; abundance: many; CDR3aa: CASNLGGTSRYEQYF; CDR3nt: TGTGCCAGCAACCTCGGGGGAACTAGCAGGTACGAGCAGTACTTC
v_gene: TRBV9; j_gene: TRBJ2-3; d_gene: TRBD2; abundance: few; CDR3aa: CASSGAAGVTDTQYF; CDR3nt: TGTGCCAGCAGCGGGGCAGCGGGAGTAACAGATACGCAGTATTTT
v_gene: TRBV28; j_gene: TRBJ2-6; d_gene: .; abundance: many; CDR3aa: CASTSGTASGANVLTF; CDR3nt: TGTGCCAGCACCAGCGGGACAGCCTCTGGGGCCAACGTCCTGACTTTC
v_gene: TRBV2; j_gene: TRBJ2-7; d_gene: .; abundance: .; CDR3aa: CASSRPYEQYF; CDR3nt: TGTGCCAGCAGCCGACCCTACGAGCAGTACTTC
v_gene: TRBV25-1; j_gene: TRBJ2-5; d_gene: TRBD1; abundance: few; CDR3aa: CANSYRGKETQYF; CDR3nt: TGTGCCAACTCATACAGGGGTAAAGAGACCCAGTACTTC
v_gene: TRBV6-1; j_gene: TRBJ1-1; d_gene: .; abundance: many; CDR3aa: CASSQSRDPVEAFF; CDR3nt: TGTGCCAGCAGTCAGTCAAGGGATCCAGTTGAAGCTTTCTTT
v_gene: TRBV30; j_gene: TRBJ1-5; d_gene: .; abundance: .; CDR3aa: CAWGTANRQPQHF; CDR3nt: TGTGCCTGGGGGACGGCCAATCGTCAGCCCCAGCATTTT
v_gene: TRBV20-1; j_gene: TRBJ1-2; d_gene: .; abundance: .; CDR3aa: CSAPGAYGYTF; CDR3nt: TGCAGTGCGCCAGGGGCTTATGGCTACACCTTC
v_gene: TRBV6-4; j_gene: TRBJ2-1; d_gene: .; abundance: .; CDR3aa: CASSEWQGAGEQFF; CDR3nt: TGTGCCAGCAGTGAGTGGCAGGGTGCCGGTGAGCAGTTCTTC
v_gene: TRBV29-1; j_gene: TRBJ2-2; d_gene: TRBD1; abundance: .; CDR3aa: CSVELRDRNTGELFF; CDR3nt: TGCAGCGTTGAACTCCGGGACAGGAACACCGGGGAGCTGTTTTTT
v_gene: TRBV2; j_gene: TRBJ2-5; d_gene: .; abundance: few; CDR3aa: CASLRVGETQYF; CDR3nt: TGTGCCAGCCTCAGGGTAGGAGAGACCCAGTACTTC
v_gene: TRBV28; j_gene: TRBJ1-1; d_gene: .; abundance: many; CDR3aa: CASTLRAENTEAFF; CDR3nt: TGTGCCAGCACCCTAAGGGCAGAGAACACTGAAGCTTTCTTT
v_gene: TRBV4-1; j_gene: TRBJ1-6; d_gene: TRBD1; abundance: .; CDR3aa: CASSQAVQGVRNSPLHF; CDR3nt: TGCGCCAGCAGCCAAGCCGTTCAGGGGGTCCGGAATTCACCCCTCCACTTT
v_gene: TRBV12-3/TRBV12-4; j_gene: TRBJ1-1; d_gene: .; abundance: many; CDR3aa: CASSQDRSYWNTEAFF; CDR3nt: TGTGCCAGCAGTCAGGACAGATCTTACTGGAACACTGAAGCTTTCTTT
v_gene: TRBV6-1; j_gene: TRBJ1-1; d_gene: .; abundance: many; CDR3aa: CASTGGLFPRDTEAFF; CDR3nt: TGTGCCAGCACGGGGGGGTTGTTCCCAAGGGACACTGAAGCTTTCTTT
v_gene: TRBV5-6; j_gene: TRBJ1-1; d_gene: .; abundance: few; CDR3aa: CASSDNRKMDHTEAFF; CDR3nt: TGTGCCAGCAGCGATAACCGTAAGATGGATCACACTGAAGCTTTCTTT
v_gene: TRBV6-1; j_gene: TRBJ2-1; d_gene: TRBD2; abundance: few; CDR3aa: CASSQEGLAVNEQFF; CDR3nt: TGTGCCAGCAGTCAAGAGGGACTAGCGGTAAATGAGCAGTTCTTC
v_gene: TRBV30; j_gene: TRBJ2-1; d_gene: .; abundance: .; CDR3aa: CAWRPGPFTYNKQFF; CDR3nt: TGTGCCTGGAGGCCAGGACCGTTTACCTACAATAAGCAGTTCTTC
v_gene: TRBV18; j_gene: TRBJ1-4; d_gene: .; abundance: few; CDR3aa: CASSSSTEREKLFF; CDR3nt: TGTGCCAGCTCCTCCTCGACGGAACGGGAAAAACTGTTTTTT
v_gene: TRBV11-1; j_gene: TRBJ2-3; d_gene: TRBD2; abundance: many; CDR3aa: CASSLRLSGRGTDTQYF; CDR3nt: TGTGCCAGCAGCTTAAGGCTGAGCGGGAGGGGTACAGATACGCAGTATTTT
v_gene: TRBV11-2; j_gene: TRBJ1-1; d_gene: .; abundance: many; CDR3aa: CASLPLSSTEAFF; CDR3nt: TGTGCCAGCCTGCCGCTAAGTAGCACTGAAGCTTTCTTT
v_gene: TRBV30; j_gene: TRBJ2-5; d_gene: .; abundance: many; CDR3aa: CAWSGTTKETQYF; CDR3nt: TGTGCCTGGAGTGGGACTACCAAAGAGACCCAGTACTTC
v_gene: TRBV12-3/TRBV12-4; j_gene: TRBJ2-3; d_gene: TRBD2; abundance: .; CDR3aa: CASTPSGGAFDTQYF; CDR3nt: TGTGCCAGCACCCCCAGCGGGGGGGCCTTCGATACGCAGTATTTT
v_gene: TRBV28; j_gene: TRBJ2-1; d_gene: .; abundance: many; CDR3aa: CASSFKGGGYNEQFF; CDR3nt: TGTGCCAGCAGTTTTAAGGGAGGGGGATACAATGAGCAGTTCTTC
v_gene: TRBV14; j_gene: TRBJ2-1; d_gene: TRBD1; abundance: few; CDR3aa: CASSLGTGQPYNEQFF; CDR3nt: TGTGCCAGCAGCCTGGGGACAGGGCAACCCTACAATGAGCAGTTCTTC
v_gene: TRBV2; j_gene: TRBJ2-7; d_gene: .; abundance: many; CDR3aa: CASSGGHPYEQYF; CDR3nt: TGTGCCAGCAGTGGGGGTCACCCCTACGAGCAGTACTTC
v_gene: TRBV5-1; j_gene: TRBJ2-5; d_gene: .; abundance: .; CDR3aa: CASSLTDPSQETQYF; CDR3nt: TGCGCCAGCAGCCTGACTGACCCATCGCAAGAGACCCAGTACTTC
v_gene: TRBV7-9; j_gene: TRBJ1-1; d_gene: .; abundance: .; CDR3aa: CASSQNKAMNTEAFF; CDR3nt: TGTGCCAGCAGCCAAAACAAAGCAATGAACACTGAAGCTTTCTTT
v_gene: TRBV19; j_gene: TRBJ2-2; d_gene: .; abundance: few; CDR3aa: CASSITGNTGELFF; CDR3nt: TGTGCCAGTAGTATAACAGGGAACACCGGGGAGCTGTTTTTT
v_gene: TRBV28; j_gene: TRBJ2-5; d_gene: TRBD1; abundance: few; CDR3aa: CASSPSDREIQETQYF; CDR3nt: TGTGCCAGCAGTCCCTCGGACAGGGAGATTCAAGAGACCCAGTACTTC
v_gene: TRBV7-9; j_gene: TRBJ2-7; d_gene: TRBD1; abundance: few; CDR3aa: CASSLARGQGWVYEQYF; CDR3nt: TGTGCCAGCAGCTTAGCCCGCGGACAGGGGTGGGTCTACGAGCAGTACTTC
v_gene: TRBV19; j_gene: TRBJ1-5; d_gene: .; abundance: many; CDR3aa: CASSPDQGMSNQPQHF; CDR3nt: TGTGCCAGTAGTCCCGACCAGGGGATGAGCAATCAGCCCCAGCATTTT
v_gene: TRBV20-1; j_gene: TRBJ2-7; d_gene: .; abundance: few; CDR3aa: CSAPVGPYEQYF; CDR3nt: TGCAGTGCTCCGGTGGGACCCTACGAGCAGTACTTC